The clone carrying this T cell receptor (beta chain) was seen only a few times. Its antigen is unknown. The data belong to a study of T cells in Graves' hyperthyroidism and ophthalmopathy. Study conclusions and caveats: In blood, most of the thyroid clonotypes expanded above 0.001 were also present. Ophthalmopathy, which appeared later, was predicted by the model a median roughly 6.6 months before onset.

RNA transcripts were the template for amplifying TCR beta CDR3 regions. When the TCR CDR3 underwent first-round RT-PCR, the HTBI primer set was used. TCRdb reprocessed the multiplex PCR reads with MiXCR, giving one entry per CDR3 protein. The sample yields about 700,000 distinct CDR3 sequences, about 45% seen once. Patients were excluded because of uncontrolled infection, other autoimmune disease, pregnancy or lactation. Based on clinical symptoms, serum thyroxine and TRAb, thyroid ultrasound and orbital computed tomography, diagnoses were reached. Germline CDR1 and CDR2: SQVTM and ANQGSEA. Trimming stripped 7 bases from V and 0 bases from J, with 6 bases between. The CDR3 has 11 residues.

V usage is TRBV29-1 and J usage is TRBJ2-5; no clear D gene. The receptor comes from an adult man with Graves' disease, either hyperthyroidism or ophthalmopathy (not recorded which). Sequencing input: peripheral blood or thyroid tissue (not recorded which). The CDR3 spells CSGTNQETQYF. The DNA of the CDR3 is TGCAGCGGGACGAACCAAGAGACCCAGTACTTC.